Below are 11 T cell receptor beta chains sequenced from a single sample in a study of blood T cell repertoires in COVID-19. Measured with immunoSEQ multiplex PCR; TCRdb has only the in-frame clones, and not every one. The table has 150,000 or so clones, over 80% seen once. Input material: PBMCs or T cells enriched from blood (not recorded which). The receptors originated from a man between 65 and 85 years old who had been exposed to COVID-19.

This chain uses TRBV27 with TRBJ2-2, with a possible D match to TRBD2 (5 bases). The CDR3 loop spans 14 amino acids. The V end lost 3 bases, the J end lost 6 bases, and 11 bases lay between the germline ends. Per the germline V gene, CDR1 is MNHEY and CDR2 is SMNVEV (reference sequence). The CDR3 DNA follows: TGTGCCAGCAGTTTCACGGGGTTGGCCGGGGAGCTGTTTTTT. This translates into CASSFTGLAGELFF.

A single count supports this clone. In nucleotides, the CDR3 is TGTGCCAGCAGCTTCCGGGACAGGGTAACCGGGGAGCTGTTTTTT. Protein sequence: CASSFRDRVTGELFF. The rearrangement joins TRBV5-8 to TRBJ2-2; 9 nucleotides align to TRBD1. J lost 5 bases, V lost 2 bases, and 4 bases had no gene match. CDR3 size: 15 residues. Germline V gene data show CDR1 as SGHTS and CDR2 as YDEGEE.

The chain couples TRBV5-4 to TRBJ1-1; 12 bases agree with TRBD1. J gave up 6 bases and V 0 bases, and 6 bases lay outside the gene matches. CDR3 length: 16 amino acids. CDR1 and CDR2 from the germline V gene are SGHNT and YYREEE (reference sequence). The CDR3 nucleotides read TGTGCCAGCAGCTTGGAGGCGGGACAGGGGGCCGCTGAAGCTTTCTTT. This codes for CASSLEAGQGAAEAFF.

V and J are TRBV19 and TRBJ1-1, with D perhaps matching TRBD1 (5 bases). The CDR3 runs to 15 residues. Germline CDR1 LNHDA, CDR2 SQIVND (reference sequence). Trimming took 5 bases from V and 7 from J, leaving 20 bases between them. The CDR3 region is CASSLSRGARGEAFF. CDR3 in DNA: TGTGCCAGTAGTCTAAGCCGGGGCGCGCGGGGTGAAGCTTTCTTT.

The CDR3 coding sequence is TGCGCCAGCAGCCAAGATGCAGGACTAGCGGGAGAGGAGACCCAGTACTTC. This translates into CASSQDAGLAGEETQYF. The chain recombines TRBV4-3 with TRBJ2-5; 13 positions agree with TRBD2. The CDR3 covers 17 residues. The J segment lost 5 bases and the V segment lost 0 bases, leaving 6 bases of the junction unmatched. In germline, CDR1 is LGHNA, CDR2 YSLEER.

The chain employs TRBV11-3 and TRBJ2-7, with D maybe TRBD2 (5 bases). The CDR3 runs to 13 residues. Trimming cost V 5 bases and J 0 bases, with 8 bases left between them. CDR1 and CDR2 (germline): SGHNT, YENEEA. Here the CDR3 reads CASSTGDSYEQYF. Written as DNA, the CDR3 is TGTGCCAGCAGCACCGGGGACTCCTACGAGCAGTACTTC.

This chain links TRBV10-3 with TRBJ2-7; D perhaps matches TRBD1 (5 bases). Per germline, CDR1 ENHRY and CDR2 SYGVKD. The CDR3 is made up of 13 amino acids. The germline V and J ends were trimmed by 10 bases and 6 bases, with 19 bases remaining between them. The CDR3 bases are TGTGCCACCGCCAGGGCGAGTGACGCCGAGCAGTACTTC. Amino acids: CATARASDAEQYF.

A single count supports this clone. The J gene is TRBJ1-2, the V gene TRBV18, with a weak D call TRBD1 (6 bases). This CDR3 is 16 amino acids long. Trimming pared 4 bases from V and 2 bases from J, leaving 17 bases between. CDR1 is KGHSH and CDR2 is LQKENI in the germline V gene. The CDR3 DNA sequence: TGTGCCAGCTCACGGAGTCAGGGGTTGGCGAACTATGGCTACACCTTC. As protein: CASSRSQGLANYGYTF.

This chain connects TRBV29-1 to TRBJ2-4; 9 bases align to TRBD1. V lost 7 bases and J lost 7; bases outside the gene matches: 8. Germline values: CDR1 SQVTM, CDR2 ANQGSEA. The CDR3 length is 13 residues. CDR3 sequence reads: CSGRQGGGNIQYF. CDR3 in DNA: TGCAGCGGCAGACAGGGGGGCGGGAACATTCAGTACTTC.

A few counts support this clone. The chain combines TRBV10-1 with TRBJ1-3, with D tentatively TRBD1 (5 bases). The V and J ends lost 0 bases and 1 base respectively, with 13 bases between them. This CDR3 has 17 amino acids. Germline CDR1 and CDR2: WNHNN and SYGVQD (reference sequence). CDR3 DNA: TGCGCCAGCAGTGAGTCCAATTTCGGGGGATCTGGAAACACCATATATTTT. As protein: CASSESNFGGSGNTIYF.

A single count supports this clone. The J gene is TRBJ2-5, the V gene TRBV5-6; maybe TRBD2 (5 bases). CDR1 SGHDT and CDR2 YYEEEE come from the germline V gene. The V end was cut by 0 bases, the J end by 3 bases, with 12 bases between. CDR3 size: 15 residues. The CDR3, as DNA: TGTGCCAGCAGCTTGGCGCCGGGAAGAGAAGAGACCCAGTACTTC. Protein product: CASSLAPGREETQYF.